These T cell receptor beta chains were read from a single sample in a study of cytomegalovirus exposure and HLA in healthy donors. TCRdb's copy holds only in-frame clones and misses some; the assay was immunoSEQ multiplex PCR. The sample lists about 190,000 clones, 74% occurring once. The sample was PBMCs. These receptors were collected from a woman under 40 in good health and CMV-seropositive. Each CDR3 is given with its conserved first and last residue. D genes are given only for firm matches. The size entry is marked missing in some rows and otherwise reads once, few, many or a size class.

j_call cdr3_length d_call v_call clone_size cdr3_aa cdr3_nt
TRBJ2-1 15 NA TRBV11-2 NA CASSLAPGGHNEQFF TGTGCCAGCAGCTTAGCCCCCGGGGGACACAATGAGCAGTTCTTC
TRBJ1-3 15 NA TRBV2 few CASTLTGADGNTIYF TGTGCCAGCACCCTGACCGGAGCGGATGGAAACACCATATATTTT
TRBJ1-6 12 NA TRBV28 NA CASSEQARPLHF TGTGCCAGCAGTGAACAGGCCCGACCCCTCCACTTT
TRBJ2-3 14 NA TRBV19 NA CASSIGLATDTQYF TGTGCCAGTAGTATAGGCCTAGCGACAGATACGCAGTATTTT
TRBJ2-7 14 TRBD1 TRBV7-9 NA CASSLGDRDYEQYF TGTGCCAGCAGCTTAGGCGACAGGGACTACGAGCAGTACTTC
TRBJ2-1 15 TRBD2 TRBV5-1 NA CASSWTSGAYNEQFF TGCGCCAGCAGCTGGACTAGCGGGGCTTACAATGAGCAGTTCTTC
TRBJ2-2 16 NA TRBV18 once CASSPKRQQNTGELFF TGTGCCAGCTCACCAAAGAGACAGCAGAACACCGGGGAGCTGTTTTTT
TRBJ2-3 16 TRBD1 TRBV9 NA CASSVDSTGGTDTQYF TGTGCCAGCAGCGTGGATTCGACAGGGGGCACAGATACGCAGTATTTT
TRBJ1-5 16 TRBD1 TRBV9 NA CASSVGRTGINQPQHF TGTGCCAGCAGCGTAGGTCGGACAGGGATCAATCAGCCCCAGCATTTT
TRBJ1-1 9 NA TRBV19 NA CANTGEAFF TGTGCCAACACGGGGGAAGCTTTCTTT
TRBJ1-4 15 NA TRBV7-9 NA CASSLGQTTNEKLFF TGTGCCAGCAGCTTAGGCCAGACAACTAATGAAAAACTGTTTTTT
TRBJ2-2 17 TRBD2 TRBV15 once CATSRRLAGSSAGELFF TGTGCCACCAGCAGGAGACTAGCGGGTAGCTCGGCCGGGGAGCTGTTTTTT
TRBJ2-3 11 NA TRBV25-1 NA CASMVRDTQYF TGTGCCAGCATGGTGAGGGATACGCAGTATTTT
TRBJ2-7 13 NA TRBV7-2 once CASSLEAAYEQYF TGTGCCAGCAGCTTAGAGGCGGCCTACGAGCAGTACTTC
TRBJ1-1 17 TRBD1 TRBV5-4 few CASSLGTGGWMNTEAFF TGTGCCAGCAGCTTGGGGACAGGGGGCTGGATGAACACTGAAGCTTTCTTT
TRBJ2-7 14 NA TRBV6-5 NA CASSTLGPSSEQYF TGTGCCAGCAGTACTTTGGGCCCTTCTTCCGAGCAGTACTTC
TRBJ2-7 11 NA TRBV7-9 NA CASASGYEQYF TGTGCCAGCGCCTCGGGCTACGAGCAGTACTTC
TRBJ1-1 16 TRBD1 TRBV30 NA CAWRLIHGQGVLEAFF TGTGCCTGGAGACTAATTCATGGACAGGGCGTCTTGGAAGCTTTCTTT
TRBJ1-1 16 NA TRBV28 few CASSLYSTGMNTEAFF TGTGCCAGCAGTTTATATTCGACAGGCATGAACACTGAAGCTTTCTTT
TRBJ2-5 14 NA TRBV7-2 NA CASSLELVQETQYF TGTGCCAGCAGCTTAGAACTAGTACAAGAGACCCAGTACTTC
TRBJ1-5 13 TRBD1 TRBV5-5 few CASSLDRGQPQHF TGTGCCAGCAGCTTGGACAGGGGGCAGCCCCAGCATTTT
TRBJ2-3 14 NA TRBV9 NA CASSVDTSTDTQYF TGTGCCAGCAGCGTAGATACTAGCACAGATACGCAGTATTTT
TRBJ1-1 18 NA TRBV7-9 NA CASSLAVGGRGGDTEAFF TGTGCCAGCAGCTTAGCAGTCGGGGGCAGGGGAGGGGACACTGAAGCTTTCTTT
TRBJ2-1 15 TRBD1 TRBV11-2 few CASSLVGGKYNEQFF TGTGCCAGCAGCTTAGTAGGGGGCAAATACAATGAGCAGTTCTTC
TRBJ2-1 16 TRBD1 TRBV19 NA CASSRGTGGLFNEQFF TGTGCCAGTAGTAGAGGGACAGGGGGCCTATTCAATGAGCAGTTCTTC
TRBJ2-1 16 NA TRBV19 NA CASRPKWGRAGNEQFF TGTGCCAGTAGACCCAAGTGGGGGCGCGCAGGCAATGAGCAGTTCTTC
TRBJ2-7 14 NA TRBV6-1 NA CASTAGAISYEQYF TGTGCCAGCACTGCAGGGGCGATCTCCTACGAGCAGTACTTC
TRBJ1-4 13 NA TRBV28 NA CASSRGLNEKLFF TGTGCCAGCAGTAGGGGTCTTAATGAAAAACTGTTTTTT
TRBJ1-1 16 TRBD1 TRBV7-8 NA CASSLEGQGGGTEAFF TGTGCCAGCAGCTTAGAGGGACAGGGTGGGGGCACTGAAGCTTTCTTT
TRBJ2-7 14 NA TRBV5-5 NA CASSWGGATYEQYF TGTGCCAGCAGCTGGGGGGGGGCAACCTACGAGCAGTACTTC
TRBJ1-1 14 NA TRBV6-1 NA CASSKPTENTEAFF TGTGCCAGCAGCAAGCCGACAGAGAACACTGAAGCTTTCTTT
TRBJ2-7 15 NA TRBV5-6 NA CASSFYALGAYEQYF TGTGCCAGCAGCTTTTACGCCCTCGGTGCCTACGAGCAGTACTTC
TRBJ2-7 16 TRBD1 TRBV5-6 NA CASNLFDRAVSYEQYF TGTGCCAGCAACTTGTTCGACAGGGCGGTCTCCTACGAGCAGTACTTC
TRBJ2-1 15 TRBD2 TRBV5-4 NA CASSPRERGGNEQFF TGTGCCAGCAGCCCGAGAGAGCGGGGAGGGAATGAGCAGTTCTTC
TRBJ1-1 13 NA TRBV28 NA CVSSLRGANEAFF TGTGTCAGCAGTTTACGGGGGGCGAATGAAGCTTTCTTT
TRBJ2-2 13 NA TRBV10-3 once CAISKGLDGELFF TGTGCCATCAGTAAAGGACTGGACGGGGAGCTGTTTTTT
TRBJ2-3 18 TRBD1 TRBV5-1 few CASSSAWDRGMGTDTQYF TGCGCCAGCAGTTCCGCGTGGGACAGGGGAATGGGGACAGATACGCAGTATTTT
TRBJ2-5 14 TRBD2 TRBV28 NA CASSASGRGETQYF TGTGCCAGCTCGGCTAGCGGGAGGGGGGAGACCCAGTACTTC
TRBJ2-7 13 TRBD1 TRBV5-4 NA CASSLGTGCEQYF TGTGCCAGCAGCTTAGGGACAGGGTGCGAGCAGTACTTC
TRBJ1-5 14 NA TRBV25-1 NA CASSESGGNQPQHF TGTGCCAGCAGTGAATCCGGCGGGAATCAGCCCCAGCATTTT
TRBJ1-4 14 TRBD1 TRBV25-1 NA CASRSGQGREKLFF TGTGCCAGCAGGAGCGGACAGGGCCGGGAAAAACTGTTTTTT
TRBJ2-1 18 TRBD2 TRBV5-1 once CASSPGQIGLAFYNEQFF TGCGCCAGCAGCCCCGGACAGATAGGACTAGCCTTTTACAATGAGCAGTTCTTC
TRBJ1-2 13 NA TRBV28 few CASSLGGGDGYTF TGTGCCAGCAGTTTAGGGGGGGGCGATGGCTACACCTTC
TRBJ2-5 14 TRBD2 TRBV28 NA CASSGGLVQETQYF TGTGCCAGCTCGGGAGGGCTGGTCCAAGAGACCCAGTACTTC
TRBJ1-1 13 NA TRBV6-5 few CASSLIGQSEAFF TGTGCCAGCAGTTTAATTGGACAGTCTGAAGCTTTCTTT
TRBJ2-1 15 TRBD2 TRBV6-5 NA CASSSLTSQYNEQFF TGTGCCAGCAGTTCCTTGACTAGCCAGTACAATGAGCAGTTCTTC
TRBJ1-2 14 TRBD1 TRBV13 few CASSLDGTGKGYTF TGTGCCAGCAGCTTAGATGGGACAGGGAAAGGCTACACCTTC
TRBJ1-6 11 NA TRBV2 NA CASSVLSPLHF TGTGCCAGCAGTGTACTATCACCCCTCCACTTT
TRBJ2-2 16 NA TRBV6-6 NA CASSLLSGGNTGELFF TGTGCCAGCAGTCTCTTATCGGGGGGCAACACCGGGGAGCTGTTTTTT
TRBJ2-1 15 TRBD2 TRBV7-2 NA CASSLTSGRNNEQFF TGTGCCAGCAGCTTGACTAGCGGGAGGAACAATGAGCAGTTCTTC
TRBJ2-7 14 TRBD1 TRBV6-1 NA CASTPGQLPYEQYF TGTGCCAGCACCCCGGGACAGCTACCCTACGAGCAGTACTTC
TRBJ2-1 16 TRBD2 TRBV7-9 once CASSLVEREGFREQFF TGTGCCAGCAGCTTAGTGGAGCGGGAGGGCTTCAGGGAGCAGTTCTTC
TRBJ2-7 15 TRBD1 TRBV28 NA CASSYRGRSSYEQYF TGTGCCAGCAGTTACAGGGGACGAAGCTCCTACGAGCAGTACTTC